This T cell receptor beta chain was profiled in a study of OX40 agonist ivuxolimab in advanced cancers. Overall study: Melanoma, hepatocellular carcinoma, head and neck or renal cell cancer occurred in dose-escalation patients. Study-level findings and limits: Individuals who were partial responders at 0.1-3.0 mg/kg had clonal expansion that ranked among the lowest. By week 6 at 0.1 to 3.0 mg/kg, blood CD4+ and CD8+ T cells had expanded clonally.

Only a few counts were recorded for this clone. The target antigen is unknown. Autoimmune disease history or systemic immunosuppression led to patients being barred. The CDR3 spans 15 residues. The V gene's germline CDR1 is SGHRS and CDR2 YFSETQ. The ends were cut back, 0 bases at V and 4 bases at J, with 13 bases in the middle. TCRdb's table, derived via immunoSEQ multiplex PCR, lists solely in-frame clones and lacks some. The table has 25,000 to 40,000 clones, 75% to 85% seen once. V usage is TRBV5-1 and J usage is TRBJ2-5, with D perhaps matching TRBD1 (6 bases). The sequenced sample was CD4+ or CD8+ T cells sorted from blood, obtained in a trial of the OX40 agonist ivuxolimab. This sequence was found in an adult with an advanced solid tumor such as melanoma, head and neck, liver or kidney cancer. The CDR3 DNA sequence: TGCGCCAGCAGCTTGGGCCAAGAAGGGGGAGAGACCCAGTACTTC. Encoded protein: CASSLGQEGGETQYF.